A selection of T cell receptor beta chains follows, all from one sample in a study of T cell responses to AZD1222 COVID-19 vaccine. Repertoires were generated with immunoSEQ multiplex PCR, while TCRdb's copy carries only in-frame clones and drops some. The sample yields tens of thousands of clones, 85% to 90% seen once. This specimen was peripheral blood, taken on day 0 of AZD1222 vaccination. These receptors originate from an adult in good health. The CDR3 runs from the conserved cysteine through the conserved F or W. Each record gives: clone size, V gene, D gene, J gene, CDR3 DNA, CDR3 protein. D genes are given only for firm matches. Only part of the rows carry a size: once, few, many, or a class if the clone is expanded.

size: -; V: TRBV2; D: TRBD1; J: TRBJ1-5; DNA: TGTGCCAGCAGGGCCAGGGGGGGGCTTGACAATCAGCCCCAGCATTTT; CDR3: CASRARGGLDNQPQHF
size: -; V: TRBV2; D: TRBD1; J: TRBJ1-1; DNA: TGTGCCAGCAGGGACAGGGAGGGGGTGAACACTGAAGCTTTCTTT; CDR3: CASRDREGVNTEAFF
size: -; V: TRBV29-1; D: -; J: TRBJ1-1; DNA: TGCAGCGCCCCCCGGACGGGAGGCACTGAAGCTTTCTTT; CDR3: CSAPRTGGTEAFF
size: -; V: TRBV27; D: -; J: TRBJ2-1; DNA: TGTGCCAGCAGTTTACGGCTAGGAGTAGGGAATGAGCAGTTCTTC; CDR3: CASSLRLGVGNEQFF
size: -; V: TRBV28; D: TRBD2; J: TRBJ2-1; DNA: TGTGCCAGCGCCCGGACTAGCGTAAATGAGCAGTTCTTC; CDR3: CASARTSVNEQFF
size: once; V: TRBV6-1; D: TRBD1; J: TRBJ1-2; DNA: TGTGCCAGCAGTGAAGGGGGGACAGGGGACAGATATGGCTACACCTTC; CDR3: CASSEGGTGDRYGYTF
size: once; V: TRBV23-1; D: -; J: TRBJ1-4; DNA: TGCGCCAGCATATGGGAAGCTACCGGGGCCTTAAATGAAAAACTGTTTTTT; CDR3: CASIWEATGALNEKLFF
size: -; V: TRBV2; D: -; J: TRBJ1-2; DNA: TGTGCCAGCAGTGTGGAGGGGACCGGGGGCTACACCTTC; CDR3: CASSVEGTGGYTF
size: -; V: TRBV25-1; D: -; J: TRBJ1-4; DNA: TGTGCCAGCACCTCAAGGGCTTCCGCGGATGAAAAACTGTTTTTT; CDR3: CASTSRASADEKLFF
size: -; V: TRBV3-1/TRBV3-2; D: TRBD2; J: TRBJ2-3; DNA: TGTGCCAGCAGCCAAGCGAGCGGGGGGGCCAATACGCAGTATTTT; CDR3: CASSQASGGANTQYF
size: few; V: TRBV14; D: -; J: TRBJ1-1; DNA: TGTGCCAGCAGTCGCCTCGTGAACACTGAAGCTTTCTTT; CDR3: CASSRLVNTEAFF
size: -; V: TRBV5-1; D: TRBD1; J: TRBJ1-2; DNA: TGCGCCAGCAGCCCAGGGGGCGCGGAGTATGGCTACACCTTC; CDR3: CASSPGGAEYGYTF
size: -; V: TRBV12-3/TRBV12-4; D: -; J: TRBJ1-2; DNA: TGTGCCAGCAGTTTATATGGGACTGGCTACACCTTC; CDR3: CASSLYGTGYTF
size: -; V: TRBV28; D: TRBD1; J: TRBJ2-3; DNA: TGTGCCAGCAGTTTGACCCCGGGACAGGGAACAGATACGCAGTATTTT; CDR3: CASSLTPGQGTDTQYF
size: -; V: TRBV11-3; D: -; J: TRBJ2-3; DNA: TGTGCCAGCAGCTTAGAGGGGGGGCCATCAGATACGCAGTATTTT; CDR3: CASSLEGGPSDTQYF
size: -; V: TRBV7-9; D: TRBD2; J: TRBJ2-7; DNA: TGTGCCAGCACCAAAGAGGGGGCTAGCGGGACCTACGAGCAGTACTTC; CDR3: CASTKEGASGTYEQYF
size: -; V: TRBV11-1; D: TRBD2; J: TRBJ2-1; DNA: TGTGCCAGCAGCCAACTAGCGGGAGTCGGCAATGAGCAGTTCTTC; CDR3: CASSQLAGVGNEQFF
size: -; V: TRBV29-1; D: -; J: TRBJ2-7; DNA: TGCAGCGTTGAAGATCTGGATAGGACGAACAACGAGCAGTACTTC; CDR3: CSVEDLDRTNNEQYF
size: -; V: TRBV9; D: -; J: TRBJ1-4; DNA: TGTGCCAGCAGCTTAAGGGCCTATTCAACTAATGAAAAACTGTTTTTT; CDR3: CASSLRAYSTNEKLFF
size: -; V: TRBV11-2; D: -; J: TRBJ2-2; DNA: TGTGCCAGCAGCCGGGTCGGTAGTGCGAACACCGGGGAGCTGTTTTTT; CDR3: CASSRVGSANTGELFF
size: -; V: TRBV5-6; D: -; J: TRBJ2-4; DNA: TGTGCCAGCAGCTTGGCCGCCAGGGACACCTCTATTCAGTACTTC; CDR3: CASSLAARDTSIQYF
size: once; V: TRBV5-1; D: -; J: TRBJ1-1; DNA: TGCGCCAGCAGCTTGATGGCAGGGACGGGGAACACTGAAGCTTTCTTT; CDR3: CASSLMAGTGNTEAFF
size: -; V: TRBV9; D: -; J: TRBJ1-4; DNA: TGTGCCAGCAGCGTATCCTCCCAGCCTAATGAAAAACTGTTTTTT; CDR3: CASSVSSQPNEKLFF
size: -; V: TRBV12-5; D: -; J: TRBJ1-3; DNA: TGTGCTAGTGGTTTGGGCCAGAGGACTGGAAACACCATATATTTT; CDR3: CASGLGQRTGNTIYF
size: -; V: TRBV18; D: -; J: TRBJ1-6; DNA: TGTGCCAGCTCACCAGAAGTGGCAGATAATTCACCCCTCCACTTT; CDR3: CASSPEVADNSPLHF
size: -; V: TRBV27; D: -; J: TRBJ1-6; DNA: TGTGCCAGCAGTTTATCGTTTAAAGGTAGCAGGGTGAACTCACCCCTCCACTTT; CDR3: CASSLSFKGSRVNSPLHF
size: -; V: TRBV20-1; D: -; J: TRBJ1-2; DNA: TGCAGTGCTATAACGTATGGCTACACCTTC; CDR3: CSAITYGYTF
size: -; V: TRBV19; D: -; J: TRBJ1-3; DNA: TGTGCCAGTAGTATGACAGTGGAGGAAAACACCATATATTTT; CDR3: CASSMTVEENTIYF
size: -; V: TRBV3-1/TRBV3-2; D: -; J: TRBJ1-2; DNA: TGTGCCAGCAGCCCTGTACGCGGGACCTATGGCTACACCTTC; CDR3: CASSPVRGTYGYTF
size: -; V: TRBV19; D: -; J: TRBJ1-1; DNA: TGTGCCAGTAGTATGGCGGACACTGAAGCTTTCTTT; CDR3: CASSMADTEAFF
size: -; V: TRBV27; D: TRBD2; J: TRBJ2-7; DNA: TGTGCCAGCAGCAGTTCGAGGGGGGCTAGCGGGAGGGCCTACGAGCAGTACTTC; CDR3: CASSSSRGASGRAYEQYF
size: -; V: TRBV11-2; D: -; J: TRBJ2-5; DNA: TGTGCCAGCAGCAACACGCGCGTAAACCAACGAGAGACCCAGTACTTC; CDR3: CASSNTRVNQRETQYF
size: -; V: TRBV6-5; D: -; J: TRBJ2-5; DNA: TGTGCCAGCAGATTTGACATTTCAGAGACCCAGTACTTC; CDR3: CASRFDISETQYF
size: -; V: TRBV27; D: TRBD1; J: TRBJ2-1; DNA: TGTGCCAGCAGTTTTTGGGGACAGGGGGGCAATGAGCAGTTCTTC; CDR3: CASSFWGQGGNEQFF
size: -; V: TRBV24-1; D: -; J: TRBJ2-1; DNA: TGTGCCACCAGTGACACGGGACGGCGCGGTGAGCAGTTCTTC; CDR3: CATSDTGRRGEQFF
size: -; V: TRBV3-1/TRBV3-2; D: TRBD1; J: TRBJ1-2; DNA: TGTGCCAGCAGCCAAGAAGGGACAGGGATTCACTATGGCTACACCTTC; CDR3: CASSQEGTGIHYGYTF
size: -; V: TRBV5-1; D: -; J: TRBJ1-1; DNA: TGCGCCAGCAGCTCCCAAGGTGGGCGAGTAACTGAAGCTTTCTTT; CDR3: CASSSQGGRVTEAFF
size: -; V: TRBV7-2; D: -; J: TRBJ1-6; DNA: TGTGCCAGCAGTATCGGGCTCGATAATTCACCCCTCCACTTT; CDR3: CASSIGLDNSPLHF
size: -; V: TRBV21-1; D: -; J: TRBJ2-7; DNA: TGTGCCAGCAGCAAAGCCGAGGGAGACAGAGAAACCTACGAGCAGTACTTC; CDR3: CASSKAEGDRETYEQYF
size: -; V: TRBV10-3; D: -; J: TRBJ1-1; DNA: TGTGCCATCAGTGAAATCGCGGATAACACTGAAGCTTTCTTT; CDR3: CAISEIADNTEAFF
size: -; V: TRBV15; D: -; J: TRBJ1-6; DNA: TGTGCCACCAGCAGAGATGGTCCGGCTTCGGGTAATTCACCCCTCCACTTT; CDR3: CATSRDGPASGNSPLHF
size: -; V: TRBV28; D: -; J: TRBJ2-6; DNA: TGTGCCAGCGGATTGGGGGGTCTATCTGGGGCCAACGTCCTGACTTTC; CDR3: CASGLGGLSGANVLTF